This TCR beta chain came from a study of T-cell memory formation after mild COVID-19. In the study overall: Clusters of TCRs were largely donor specific. Study-wide results and limits: Chiefly within CM and EM were the contracting CD4+ clones; CD8+ ones were within EMRA. CD4+ bias marked clones expanding day 15 to 37, unlike balanced contracting clones.

TCRdb used MiXCR to reprocess the 5' RACE reads, holding one entry per CDR3 protein. The sample includes fewer than 350,000 distinct CDR3 sequences, approximately 19% of them seen just once. Note on this clonotype: What it recognizes is unknown.

This clonotype originated in a man younger than 35 who had mild COVID-19 (a few samples of this study predate the infection). Cell type and time point are not known. Sequenced sample: PBMCs or a T cell subset sorted from them (not recorded which).

The CDR3 DNA reads as TGCGCCAGCAGCTTGAACGGGGGGCTTAATGGCTACACCTTC. Translation: CASSLNGGLNGYTF. The chain is built from TRBV5-1 and TRBJ1-2, with D maybe TRBD1 (6 bases). The germline CDR1 and CDR2 sequences are SGHRS and YFSETQ. The CDR3 has 14 residues. The V gene lost 1 base and the J gene lost 6 bases, with 13 bases spanning the gap. Variable domain in full (rest from reference TRBV5-1 and TRBJ1-2): KAGVTQTPRYLIKTRGQQVTLSCSPISGHRSVSWYQQTPGQGLQFLFEYFSETQRNKGNFPGRFSGRQFSNSRSEMNVSTLELGDSALYLCASSLNGGLNGYTFGSGTRLTVV.